These 30 T cell receptor beta chains came from one sample sequenced in a study of tumor-infiltrating lymphocytes in primary liver carcinoma. The researchers obtained blood RNA from unsorted whole blood and also extracted germline DNA. cDNA specific to TCR beta was made from 500 ng of total RNA, with a constant-region primer employed for priming. The TCR beta library was amplified through three nested multiplex PCR rounds in a modified ARM-PCR procedure. Researchers ran the first two PCR rounds for ten to eleven cycles each with TRBV1-TRBV30 forward primers and a C-beta reverse primer. TCRdb itself ran the multiplex PCR reads through MiXCR, one entry per CDR3 protein. The table lists fewer than 350,000 distinct CDR3 sequences, 65% of them singletons. The sequenced sample consisted of peripheral blood. Receptors were obtained from a man aged 35 to 55 with primary liver carcinoma and hepatitis B virus infection.

This clonotype was seen many times. The chain recombines TRBV10-2 with TRBJ2-1; D remains unclear. Germline V gene lookup returns CDR1 WSHSY and CDR2 SAAADI. The CDR3 contains 13 residues. Trimming took 2 bases from V and 6 from J, leaving 8 bases between them. CDR3 in amino acids: CASSENSLNEQFF. CDR3 sequence (DNA): TGCGCCAGCAGTGAGAACAGCCTCAATGAGCAGTTCTTC.

Of note for this clonotype: A read error is possible here, since a much larger clone lies one base away. The chain couples TRBV5-4 to TRBJ2-3; 11 nucleotides agree with TRBD1. The CDR3 spans 16 residues. CDR1 is SGHNT and CDR2 is YYREEE in the germline V gene (reference sequence). In nucleotides, the CDR3 is TGTGCCAGCAGCCGGACAGGGGGCGCGGGCACAGATACGCAGTTTTTT. The encoded protein is CASSRTGGAGTDTQFF.

At least ten counts were recorded for this clonotype. V usage is TRBV10-3 and J usage is TRBJ2-3; D is possibly TRBD2 (6 bases). Germline V gene sequence: CDR1 ENHRY, CDR2 SYGVKD. V was clipped by 3 bases and J by 6 bases, with 10 bases between them. The CDR3 totals 13 residues. CDR3 DNA: TGTGCCATCAGTGACGGGGGTGCGGATACGCAGTATTTT. Protein sequence: CAISDGGADTQYF.

With regard to this clonotype: One junction end does not reproduce the germline sequence, and a read error may be involved. The chain recombines TRBV28 with TRBJ2-2; D unresolved. Germline lookup yields CDR1 MDHEN and CDR2 SYDVKM. The CDR3 is 11 amino acids. In DNA, the CDR3 is TGTGTCAGCAGCTTCACCCGGGAGCTGTTTTTT. Its translation: CVSSFTRELFF. The full variable domain, rest sourced from reference TRBV28 and TRBJ2-2, is DVKVTQSSRYLVKRTGEKVFLECVQDMDHENMFWYRQDPGLGLRLIYFSYDVKMKEKGDIPEGYSVSREKKERFSLILESASTNQTSMYLCVSSFTRELFFGEGSRLTVL.

Concerning this clonotype itself: A much larger clone differs from this one at a single base, so this may be a read error. The chain joins TRBV12-3 or TRBV12-4 to TRBJ2-5; no firm D call. This CDR3 is built from 12 residues. Trimming removed 7 bases at V and 7 bases at J, with 13 bases between. The CDR3, as DNA: TGTGCCAGCAATCCCGAGGTCGGGACCCAGTACTTC. The encoded protein is CASNPEVGTQYF.

On this clonotype: One end of the junction is discordant with germline, which a read error may explain. V usage is TRBV5-1 and J usage is TRBJ1-5; a weak D match, TRBD1 (5 bases). Per germline, CDR1 SGHRS and CDR2 YFSETQ. The length of the CDR3 is 13 residues. This CDR3 reads CASSPGGDQSQHF. CDR3 bases: TGCGCCAGCAGCCCTGGGGGGGATCAGTCCCAGCATTTT.

This chain links TRBV5-4 with TRBJ2-1; tentatively, D is TRBD1 (9 bases). The CDR3 runs to 17 residues. The germline V and J ends were trimmed by 1 base and 15 bases, with 29 bases remaining between them. Germline lookup yields CDR1 SGHNT and CDR2 YYREEE (reference sequence). CDR3 bases: TGTGCCAGCAGCTTGAAACAGGGGGCTAAGAGCGGGAGTCGATGGTTCTTC. The encoded protein is CASSLKQGAKSGSRWFF.

Of note for this clonotype: A much larger clonotype is one base distant, so this may be a read error. The chain employs TRBV4-2 and TRBJ2-7; D may be TRBD2 (6 bases). Per the germline V gene, CDR1 is LGHNA and CDR2 is YNFKEQ. The CDR3 covers 14 residues. The CDR3 spells CACSFQTSSYEQYF. The DNA of the CDR3 is TGTGCCTGCAGCTTCCAGACTAGCTCCTACGAGCAGTACTTC.

Comment on this clonotype: A read error is likely, as this CDR3 ends without the conserved phenylalanine or tryptophan. V is TRBV6-5 and J is TRBJ2-1; possibly TRBD1 for D (5 bases). This CDR3 contains 16 residues. Trimming cost V 6 bases and J 0 bases, with 15 bases left between them. Germline V gene sequence: CDR1 MNHEY, CDR2 SVGAGI. Here the CDR3 reads CASSRAGLSSYNEQFS. The CDR3 DNA reads TGTGCCAGCAGCAGGGCAGGATTAAGCTCCTACAATGAGCAGTTCTCC.

A note on this clonotype: A read error may be the cause here, since a much bigger clone is one base away. The chain recombines TRBV6-1 with TRBJ2-2; D perhaps matches TRBD2 (5 bases). In germline, CDR1 is MNHNS, CDR2 SASEGT. The CDR3 is made up of 14 amino acids. CDR3 region: CASSLSVTTGELVF. CDR3 nucleotide sequence: TGTGCCAGCAGTCTCAGCGTTACCACCGGGGAGCTGGTTTTT.

This clonotype was observed a single time. With a much larger clone just one base away, this may be a read error. The chain uses TRBV6-1 and TRBJ1-3; the D is unclear. Germline V lookup: CDR1 MNHNS, CDR2 SASEGT. Trimming cost V 6 bases and J 0 bases, with 15 bases left between them. The CDR3 runs 16 residues. CDR3 DNA: TGTGCCAGCAGCCAGGACCCACAAAGCTCTGGAAACACCATATATTTT. It translates to CASSQDPQSSGNTIYF.

About this clonotype itself: A much bigger clone sits one base away, suggesting this may be a read error. The V call is TRBV6-2 or TRBV6-3, the J call TRBJ1-2; no clear D. Trimming removed 0 bases at V and 5 bases at J, with 7 bases between. The CDR3 spans 13 residues. Germline values: CDR1 MNHEY, CDR2 SVGEGT. CDR3 nucleotide sequence: TGTGCCAGCAGTTACTCCGTAGGGTATGGCTACACCTTC. Its protein is CASSYSVGYGYTF.

This clonotype occurred a few times. The gene calls are TRBV5-4 and TRBJ2-1; D is undetermined. V shed 2 bases and J shed 4 bases, with 16 bases lying between them. Germline V CDR1 and CDR2: SGHNT, YYREEE (reference sequence). CDR3 length: 16 amino acids. In DNA, the CDR3 is TGTGCCAGCAGCTTTGCCTCGGGCCGCATTTACAATGAGCAGTTCTTC. Protein: CASSFASGRIYNEQFF.

Comments on this clonotype: This may be a read error: a much more frequent sequence differs by one nucleotide. The CDR3 region has the DNA TGCAGCGGTTCGTCCGGGACAGTGAACACTGAAGCTTTCTTT. Its protein product is CSGSSGTVNTEAFF. The chain combines TRBV29-1 with TRBJ1-1, with 7 bases matching TRBD1. Losses at the gene ends were 7 bases for V and 0 bases for J; bases not matched to a gene: 8. Germline V gene data show CDR1 as SQVTM and CDR2 as ANQGSEA. The CDR3 is 14 residues long.

In regard to this clonotype: It may be a read error: a sequence one base away is much more abundant. The chain employs TRBV4-2 and TRBJ1-1; D is perhaps TRBD1 (5 bases). Germline V gene data show CDR1 as LGHNA and CDR2 as YNFKEQ. The CDR3 loop spans 15 amino acids. CDR3 in amino acids: CANSQERGLSTEAFF. The DNA of the CDR3 is TGTGCCAACAGCCAAGAACGGGGGTTGAGCACTGAAGCTTTCTTT.

The chain is built from TRBV5-1 and TRBJ2-1, with D possibly matching TRBD2 (6 bases). V lost 0 bases and J 9 bases, leaving 16 bases between the germline ends. The germline V gene encodes CDR1 SGHRS and CDR2 YFSETQ. CDR3 length: 15 amino acids. CDR3 nucleotide sequence: TGCGCCAGCAGCTTGGGCGGGGTGCCTAGGAGTGAGCAGTTCTTC. It specifies CASSLGGVPRSEQFF.

This clonotype has at least ten counts. The chain is built from TRBV5-5 and TRBJ2-1; D is ambiguous. Germline V gene sequence: CDR1 SGHKS, CDR2 YYEKEE (reference sequence). CDR3 size: 15 residues. V was trimmed by 4 bases and J by 6 bases, leaving 17 bases between them. CDR3 nucleotide sequence: TGTGCCAGCAGCCCCAACGTTCTGGCGTCCAATGAGCAGTTCTTC. Protein: CASSPNVLASNEQFF.

Details on this clonotype: No conserved phenylalanine or tryptophan ends this CDR3, so it is likely a read error. The J gene is TRBJ1-1, the V gene TRBV13; maybe TRBD1 (5 bases). CDR1 is PRHDT, CDR2 FYEKMQ, per germline (reference sequence). The CDR3 covers 15 residues. CDR3 protein: CASSLRGGADTEAFY. CDR3 DNA: TGTGCTAGCAGCTTACGGGGCGGGGCCGACACTGAAGCTTTCTAT.

This clonotype was picked up many times. The chain links TRBV6-1 to TRBJ2-3, with 13 bases matching TRBD2. There are 17 residues in the CDR3. Looked up from germline, CDR1 is MNHNS and CDR2 is SASEGT. V lost 5 bases and J lost 0; bases outside the gene matches: 5. The CDR3 bases are TGTGCCAGCAGTCCGGGACTAGCGGGACCTAGCACAGATACGCAGTATTTT. It codes for CASSPGLAGPSTDTQYF.

Regarding this clonotype: Germline and junction disagree at one end, which may indicate a read error. The chain joins TRBV5-5 to TRBJ2-2, with 7 bases identical to TRBD1. The CDR3 has 14 amino acids. The germline gives CDR1 SGHKS, CDR2 YYEKEE (reference sequence). CDR3 in amino acids: CASNIGGATGELSF. CDR3 nucleotide sequence: TGTGCCAGCAACATAGGGGGCGCCACCGGGGAGCTGTCTTTT.

As for this clonotype: A much larger clone sits a single nucleotide away, making a read error possible. CDR3 in DNA: TGTGTCACCGTTAAGACCACAACCTACGAGCAGTACTTC. The encoded protein is CVTVKTTTYEQYF. The chain is built from TRBV10-3 and TRBJ2-7; D unclear. The germline V gene has CDR1 ENHRY and CDR2 SYGVKD. The CDR3 has 13 residues.

A word on this clonotype: The junction differs from germline at one of its ends, possibly a read error. CDR3 DNA: TGTGCCAGCAGCCGGGAGGGACAGGTGAACACTGAAGTTTTCTTT. It is translated as CASSREGQVNTEVFF. V and J are TRBV7-8 and TRBJ1-1, with 8 bases that match TRBD1. There are 15 residues in the CDR3. Germline V gives CDR1 SGHVS, CDR2 FQNEAQ.

The rearrangement uses TRBV14 and TRBJ2-6; the D gene is possibly TRBD1 (5 bases). The CDR3 covers 15 residues. The germline V and J ends were trimmed by 7 bases and 2 bases, with 12 bases remaining between them. Germline V gives CDR1 SGHDN, CDR2 FVKESK. CDR3 region: CASTPRQPGANVLTF. In DNA form, the CDR3 reads TGTGCCAGCACCCCAAGACAGCCTGGGGCCAACGTCCTGACTTTC.

As for this clonotype: Since a much larger clone is just one base distant, this may be a read error. The chain combines TRBV6-5 with TRBJ2-1; D remains unclear. V was clipped by 6 bases and J by 0 bases, with 15 bases between them. CDR1 and CDR2 from the germline V gene are MNHEY and SVGAGI. The length of the CDR3 is 16 residues. Here the CDR3 DNA reads TGTGCCAGCAGCCCGGCCGGGTCCCTCTCCTACAATGAGCAGTTCTTC. Translated: CASSPAGSLSYNEQFF.

As concerns this clonotype: This clone may be a read error of a much larger clone one base away. The V gene is TRBV4-2, the J gene TRBJ2-3, with no clear D. Germline assignment: CDR1 LGHNA and CDR2 YNFKEQ. The CDR3 has 14 residues. The CDR3 nucleotides are TGTGCCAGGAGCCAAGATGATAACACAGATACGCAGTATTTT. It yields the protein CARSQDDNTDTQYF.

For this clonotype: A single base separates this from a much larger clone, so it may be a read error. CDR3 coding DNA: TGTGCCAGCACCGACCCGGGCGGCAGCGTTTACGAGCAGTGCTTC. This codes for CASTDPGGSVYEQCF. V and J are TRBV6-2 or TRBV6-3 and TRBJ2-7; D is uncertain. The CDR3 is 15 amino acids. From germline, CDR1 is MNHEY and CDR2 SVGEGT.

Remarks on this clonotype: A much more abundant neighbour one base away suggests this may be a read error. The chain carries TRBV6-5 and TRBJ1-1; 8 nucleotides agree with TRBD1. CDR1 is MNHEY and CDR2 is SVGAGI in the germline V gene. The CDR3 is made up of 15 amino acids. Here the CDR3 DNA reads TGTACCAGCAGTTACTGGGGGACAGGCGCCACTGAAGCTTTCTTT. Translation gives CTSSYWGTGATEAFF.

As for this clonotype: This may be a read error: a much more frequent sequence differs by one nucleotide. The chain joins TRBV6-5 to TRBJ2-7, with 8 nucleotides matching TRBD2. The CDR3 is 14 residues long. Germline CDR1 reads MNHEY; CDR2 reads SVGAGI. The ends lost 8 bases at V and 3 bases at J; junction bases unmatched: 9. In DNA form, the CDR3 reads TGTGCCAGCGCCCAGGGGCTAGCGGGCTACGAGCAGTACTTC. Protein sequence: CASAQGLAGYEQYF.

Concerning this clonotype itself: A read error is possible here, since a much larger clone lies one base away. The genes are TRBV6-6 and TRBJ2-2, with D maybe TRBD2 (5 bases). The germline CDR1 and CDR2 sequences are MNHNY and SVGAGI (reference sequence). The CDR3 contains 19 residues. This CDR3 is CASSYSASFWRSNTGELSF. CDR3 DNA sequence: TGTGCCAGCAGTTACTCGGCCTCTTTTTGGAGGTCGAACACCGGGGAGCTGTCTTTT.

Points on this clonotype: One end of the junction is discordant with germline, which a read error may explain. The rearrangement uses TRBV7-8 and TRBJ2-3, with 7 bases fitting TRBD1. The CDR3 length is 14 residues. Germline CDR1 and CDR2: SGHVS and FQNEAQ. The CDR3 loop is CANSSKSPGQRMYF. Written as DNA, the CDR3 is TGTGCCAACAGCTCCAAGTCACCGGGACAGAGGATGTATTTT.